This section outlines one TCR beta chain sequence together with its context. This clone was observed a handful of times. It lacks a known antigen. No per-base quality is available; no much larger clone lies one base away. CDR1 and CDR2, looked up from the germline V gene, are KGHDR and SFDVKD. The CDR3 contains 17 residues, cysteine and phenylalanine counted. The DNA shown is the 51-base CDR3, in frame from base 1. Relative to germline, V is missing 5 bases and J is missing 7 bases, with 8 bases of the junction outside any gene match. Receptors were amplified or captured by the immunoSEQ multiplex PCR assay. Not all clones reach the TCRdb copy of this immuneACCESS table, which keeps in-frame sequences only. Checked studies attribute under half of the gap to unresolved V genes and leave the rest unexplained. Here the sample has around 80,000 clones; 87% occur a single time. The ten most abundant clones make up over 15% of the sample.

The sample belongs to a study of control samples from healthy donors and cancer patients (dated by TCRdb to 2018 to 2020). This sequence uses TRBV24-1 and TRBJ2-1; 15 bases in between match TRBD2. The TCR comes from a man aged 50 to 59 in good health. The sample comprised blood. The CDR3 corresponds to CATSGVEGTSGRNEQFF. The nucleotide sequence reads as follows: TGTGCCACCAGTGGAGTTGAAGGGACTAGCGGGAGGAATGAGCAGTTCTTC.